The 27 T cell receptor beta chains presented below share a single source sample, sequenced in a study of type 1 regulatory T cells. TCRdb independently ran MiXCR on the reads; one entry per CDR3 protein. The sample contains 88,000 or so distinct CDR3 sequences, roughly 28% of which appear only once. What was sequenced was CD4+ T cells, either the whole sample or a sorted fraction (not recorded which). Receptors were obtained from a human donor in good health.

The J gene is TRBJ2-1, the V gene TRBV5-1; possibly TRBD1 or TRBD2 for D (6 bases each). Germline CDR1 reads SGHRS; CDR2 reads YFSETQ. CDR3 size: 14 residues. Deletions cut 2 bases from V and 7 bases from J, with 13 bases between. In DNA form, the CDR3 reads TGCGCCAGCAGCTTTAAAGAGGGGGGTAATGAGCAGTTCTTC. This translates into CASSFKEGGNEQFF.

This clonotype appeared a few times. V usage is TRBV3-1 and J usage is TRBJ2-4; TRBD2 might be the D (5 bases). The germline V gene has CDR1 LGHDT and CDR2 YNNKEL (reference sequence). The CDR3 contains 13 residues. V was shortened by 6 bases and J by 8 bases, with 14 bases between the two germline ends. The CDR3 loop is CASRALDQDIQYF. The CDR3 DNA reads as TGTGCCAGCAGGGCACTAGATCAGGACATTCAGTACTTC.

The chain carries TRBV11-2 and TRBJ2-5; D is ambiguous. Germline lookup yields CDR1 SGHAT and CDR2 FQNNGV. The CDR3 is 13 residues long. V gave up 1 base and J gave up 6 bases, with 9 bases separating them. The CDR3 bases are TGTGCCAGCAGCTTAGGGTTAGAAAAGACCCAGTACTTC. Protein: CASSLGLEKTQYF.

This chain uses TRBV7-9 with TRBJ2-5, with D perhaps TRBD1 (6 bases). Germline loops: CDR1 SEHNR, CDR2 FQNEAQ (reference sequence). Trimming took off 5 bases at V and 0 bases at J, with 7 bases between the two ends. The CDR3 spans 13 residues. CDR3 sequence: CASSRQDQETQYF. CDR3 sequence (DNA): TGTGCCAGCAGCAGACAGGACCAAGAGACCCAGTACTTC.

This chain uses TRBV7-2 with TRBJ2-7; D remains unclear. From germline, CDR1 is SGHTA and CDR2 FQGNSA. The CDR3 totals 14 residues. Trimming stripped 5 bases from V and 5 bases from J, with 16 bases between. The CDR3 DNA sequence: TGTGCCAGCAGCACGCTCAGGTGGGGTCACGAGCAGTACTTC. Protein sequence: CASSTLRWGHEQYF.

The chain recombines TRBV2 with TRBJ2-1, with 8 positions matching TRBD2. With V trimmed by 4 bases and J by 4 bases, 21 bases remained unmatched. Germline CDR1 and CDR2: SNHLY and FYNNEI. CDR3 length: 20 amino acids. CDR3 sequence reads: CASSVVLSGGVPSGYNEQFF. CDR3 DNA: TGTGCCAGCAGTGTAGTCTTGTCAGGTGGCGTTCCTAGCGGGTACAATGAGCAGTTCTTC.

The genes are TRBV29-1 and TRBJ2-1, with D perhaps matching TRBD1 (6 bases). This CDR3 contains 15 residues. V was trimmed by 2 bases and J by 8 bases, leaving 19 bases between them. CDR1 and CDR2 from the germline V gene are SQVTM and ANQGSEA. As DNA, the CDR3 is TGCAGCGTTGAAAAGCCTTTCGCAGGGGTGGATGAGCAGTTCTTC. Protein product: CSVEKPFAGVDEQFF.

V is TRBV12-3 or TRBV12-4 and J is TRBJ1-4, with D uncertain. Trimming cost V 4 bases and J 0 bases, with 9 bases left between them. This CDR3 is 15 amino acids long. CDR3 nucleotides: TGTGCCAGCAGTTCCCACGGGGCAACTAATGAAAAACTGTTTTTT. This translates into CASSSHGATNEKLFF.

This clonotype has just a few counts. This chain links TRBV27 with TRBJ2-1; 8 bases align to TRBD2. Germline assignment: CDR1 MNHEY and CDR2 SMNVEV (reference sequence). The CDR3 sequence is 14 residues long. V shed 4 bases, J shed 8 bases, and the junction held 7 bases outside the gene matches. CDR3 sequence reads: CASSYREGKDEQFF. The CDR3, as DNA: TGTGCCAGCAGTTACCGGGAGGGGAAGGATGAGCAGTTCTTC.

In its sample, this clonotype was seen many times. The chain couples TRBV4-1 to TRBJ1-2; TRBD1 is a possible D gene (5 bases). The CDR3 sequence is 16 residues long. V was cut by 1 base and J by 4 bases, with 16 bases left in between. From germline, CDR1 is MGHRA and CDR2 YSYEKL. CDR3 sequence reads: CASSQVIVRETYGYTF. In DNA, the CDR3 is TGCGCCAGCAGCCAAGTAATCGTCAGGGAGACCTATGGCTACACCTTC.

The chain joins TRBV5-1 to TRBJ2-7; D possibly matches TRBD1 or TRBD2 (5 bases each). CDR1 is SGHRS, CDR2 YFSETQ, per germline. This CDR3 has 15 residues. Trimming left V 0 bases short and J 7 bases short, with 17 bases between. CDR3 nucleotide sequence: TGCGCCAGCAGCTTGGAACTGGCGGGCCCAGGGGAGCAGTACTTC. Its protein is CASSLELAGPGEQYF.

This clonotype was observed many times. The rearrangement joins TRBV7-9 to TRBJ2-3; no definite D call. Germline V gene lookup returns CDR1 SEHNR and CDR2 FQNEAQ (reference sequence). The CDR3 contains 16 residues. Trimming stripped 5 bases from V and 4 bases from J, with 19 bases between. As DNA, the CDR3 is TGTGCCAGCAGCCCATTAGTTTTCGGTGGCGCAGATACGCAGTATTTT. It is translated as CASSPLVFGGADTQYF.

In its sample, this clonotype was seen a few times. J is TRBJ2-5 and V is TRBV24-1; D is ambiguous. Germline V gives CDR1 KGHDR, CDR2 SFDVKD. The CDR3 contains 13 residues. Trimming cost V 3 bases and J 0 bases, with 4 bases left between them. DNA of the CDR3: TGTGCCACCAGTGATGTGTACCAAGAGACCCAGTACTTC. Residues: CATSDVYQETQYF.

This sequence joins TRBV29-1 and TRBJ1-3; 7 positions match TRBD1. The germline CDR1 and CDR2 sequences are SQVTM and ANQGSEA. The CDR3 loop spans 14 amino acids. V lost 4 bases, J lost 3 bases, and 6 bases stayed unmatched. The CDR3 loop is CSVALGGFGNTIYF. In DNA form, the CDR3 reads TGCAGCGTTGCCCTAGGGGGCTTTGGAAACACCATATATTTT.

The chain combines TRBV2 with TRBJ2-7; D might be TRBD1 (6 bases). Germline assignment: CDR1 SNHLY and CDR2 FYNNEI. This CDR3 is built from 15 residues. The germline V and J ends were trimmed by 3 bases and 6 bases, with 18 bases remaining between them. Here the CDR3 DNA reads TGTGCCAGCAGTGATGGCAGGGGATTCGTCGGCGAGCAGTACTTC. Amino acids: CASSDGRGFVGEQYF. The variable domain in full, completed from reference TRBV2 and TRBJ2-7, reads EPEVTQTPSHQVTQMGQEVILRCVPISNHLYFYWYRQILGQKVEFLVSFYNNEISEKSEIFDDQFSVERPDGSNFTLKIRSTKLEDSAMYFCASSDGRGFVGEQYFGPGTRLTVT.

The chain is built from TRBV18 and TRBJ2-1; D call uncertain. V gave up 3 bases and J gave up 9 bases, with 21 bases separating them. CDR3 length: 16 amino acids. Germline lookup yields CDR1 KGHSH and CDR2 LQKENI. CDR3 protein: CASSPPRDKVHGEQFF. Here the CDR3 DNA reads TGTGCCAGCTCACCCCCCCGTGACAAGGTCCACGGTGAGCAGTTCTTC.

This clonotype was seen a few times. CDR3 residues: CASSFPQTSANEQFF. CDR3 sequence (DNA): TGTGCCAGCAGTTTCCCTCAGACTAGCGCCAATGAGCAGTTCTTC. The chain combines TRBV12-3 or TRBV12-4 with TRBJ2-1; 8 nucleotides agree with TRBD2. The CDR3 is 15 residues long. V was clipped by 3 bases and J by 6 bases; unmatched bases: 7.

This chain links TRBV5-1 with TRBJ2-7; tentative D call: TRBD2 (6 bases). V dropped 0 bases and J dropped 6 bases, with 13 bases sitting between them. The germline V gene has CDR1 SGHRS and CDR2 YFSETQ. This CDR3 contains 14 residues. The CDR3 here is CASSLGDLGGEQYF. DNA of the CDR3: TGCGCCAGCAGCTTGGGGGACCTCGGGGGCGAGCAGTACTTC.

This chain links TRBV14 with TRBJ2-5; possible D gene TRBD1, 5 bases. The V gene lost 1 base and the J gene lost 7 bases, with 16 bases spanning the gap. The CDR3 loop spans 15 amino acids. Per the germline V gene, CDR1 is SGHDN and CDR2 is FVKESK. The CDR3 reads CASSQVTGYQGTQYF. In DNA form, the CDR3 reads TGTGCCAGCAGCCAAGTAACTGGGTATCAGGGGACCCAGTACTTC.

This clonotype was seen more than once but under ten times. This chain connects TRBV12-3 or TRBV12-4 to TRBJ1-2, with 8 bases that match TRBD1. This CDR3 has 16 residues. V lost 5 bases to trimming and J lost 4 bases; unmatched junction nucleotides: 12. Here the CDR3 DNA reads TGTGCCAGCAGTCCGGGGCTAAGGCAGGGGGCCTATGGCTACACCTTC. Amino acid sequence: CASSPGLRQGAYGYTF.

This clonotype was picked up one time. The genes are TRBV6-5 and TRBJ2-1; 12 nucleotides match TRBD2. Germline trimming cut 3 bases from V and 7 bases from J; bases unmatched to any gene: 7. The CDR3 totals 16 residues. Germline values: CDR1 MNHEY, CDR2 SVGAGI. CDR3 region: CASSYRLAGVSNEQFF. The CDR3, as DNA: TGTGCCAGCAGTTATCGACTAGCGGGAGTGAGTAATGAGCAGTTCTTC.

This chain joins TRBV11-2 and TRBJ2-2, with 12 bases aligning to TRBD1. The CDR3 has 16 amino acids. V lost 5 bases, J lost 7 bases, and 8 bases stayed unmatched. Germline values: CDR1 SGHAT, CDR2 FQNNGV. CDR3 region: CASSGGDRGLGGELFF. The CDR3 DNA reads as TGTGCCAGCAGCGGAGGGGACAGGGGGCTTGGCGGGGAGCTGTTTTTT.

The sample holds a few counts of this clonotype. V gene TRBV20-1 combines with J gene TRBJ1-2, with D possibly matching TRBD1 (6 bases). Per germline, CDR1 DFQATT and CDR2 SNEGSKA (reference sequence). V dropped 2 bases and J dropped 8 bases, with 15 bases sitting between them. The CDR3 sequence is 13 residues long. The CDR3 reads CSARSRGGYGYTF. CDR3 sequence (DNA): TGCAGTGCTAGATCCAGGGGAGGTTACGGCTACACCTTC.

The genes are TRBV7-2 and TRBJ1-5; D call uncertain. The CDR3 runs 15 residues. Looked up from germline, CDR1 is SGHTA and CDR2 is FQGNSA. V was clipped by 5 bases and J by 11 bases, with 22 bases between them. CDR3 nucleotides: TGTGCCAGCAGCCCCCTAGCCCAGAGTAGCGGGGCCCAGCATTTT. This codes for CASSPLAQSSGAQHF.

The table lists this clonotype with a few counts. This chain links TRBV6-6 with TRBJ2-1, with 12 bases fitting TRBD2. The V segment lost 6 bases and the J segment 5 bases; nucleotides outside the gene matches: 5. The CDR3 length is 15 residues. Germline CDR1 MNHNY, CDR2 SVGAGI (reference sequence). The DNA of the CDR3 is TGTGCCAGCAGATTGACTAGCGGGAGCAACAATGAGCAGTTCTTC. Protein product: CASRLTSGSNNEQFF.

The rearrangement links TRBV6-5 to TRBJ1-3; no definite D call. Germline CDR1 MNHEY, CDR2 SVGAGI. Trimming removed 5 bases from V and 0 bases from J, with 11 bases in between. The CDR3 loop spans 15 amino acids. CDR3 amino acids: CASSPTGPSGNTIYF. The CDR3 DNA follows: TGTGCCAGCAGTCCGACGGGTCCCTCTGGAAACACCATATATTTT.

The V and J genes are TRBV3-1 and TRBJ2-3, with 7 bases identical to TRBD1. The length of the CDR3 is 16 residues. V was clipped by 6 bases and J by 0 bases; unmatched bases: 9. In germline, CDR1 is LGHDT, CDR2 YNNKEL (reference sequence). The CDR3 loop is CASRHDRERSTDTQYF. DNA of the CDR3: TGTGCCAGCAGGCATGACAGGGAGAGGAGCACAGATACGCAGTATTTT.